The following is a TCR beta chain sequence with its context. This entry is derived from a study of blood T cell repertoires in COVID-19. Study-level background: PBMCs, B-cell-depleted T cells, or T cells were the source of the cDNA or gDNA that made up the material.

Original processing notes: The assay estimated nucleated cells by amplifying reference gene primers. Repertoires were generated with immunoSEQ multiplex PCR, while TCRdb's copy carries only in-frame clones and drops some. The V and J calls and clone size were taken over from that table, and D and trimming were inferred from the DNA. The sample gives about 21,000 clones, roughly 87% of which show up once; roughly 25% is in the top ten. The receptor comes from a human donor with active COVID-19. The donor label of this sample is uncertain. The material sequenced was peripheral blood.

In DNA, the CDR3 is TGTGCCAGCAGCTTAACTAGCGGACATCAGCAGTACTTC. It specifies CASSLTSGHQQYF. The chain combines TRBV7-9 with TRBJ2-7; 8 bases line up with TRBD2. This CDR3 has 13 residues. The V and J ends lost 2 bases and 8 bases, in that order; junction bases with no gene match: 5. Germline-derived CDR1 and CDR2 are SEHNR and FQNEAQ (reference sequence). Looking up the rest from reference TRBV7-9 and TRBJ2-7 gives the full variable domain: DTGVSQNPRHKITKRGQNVTFRCDPISEHNRLYWYRQTLGQGPEFLTYFQNEAQLEKSRLLSDRFSAERPKGSFSTLEIQRTEQGDSAMYLCASSLTSGHQQYFGPGTRLTVT.